The clone carrying this T cell receptor (beta chain) was counted once. Its antigen is undetermined. With V trimmed by 4 bases and J by 2 bases, 7 bases remained unmatched. The CDR3 sequence is 16 residues long. Germline V lookup: CDR1 SGHNT, CDR2 YYREEE (reference sequence). Using immunoSEQ multiplex PCR, the repertoire was profiled, and TCRdb retains in-frame clones only, with some absent. The sample carries about 59,000 clones, around 93% recorded once. The data are from a study of graft-versus-host responses after intestinal transplantation. On the study more broadly: Anti-thymocyte globulin was used for induction in all recipients, who then took tacrolimus and steroids for approximately 3 years.

The receptor was derived from a human donor who was the organ donor for an intestinal transplant. The sample in question was unstimulated CD4+ T cells sorted from spleen or lymph node cells, obtained before transplant. The genes are TRBV5-4 and TRBJ2-3, with 10 bases identical to TRBD2. CDR3: CASSRGSGGDTDTQYF. For the CDR3, the DNA is TGTGCCAGCAGCCGAGGGAGCGGGGGGGACACAGATACGCAGTATTTT.